Presented here are 14 T cell receptor beta chains from one specimen sequenced in a study of shared clonotypes between healthy human individuals. Sequencing used immunoSEQ multiplex PCR; TCRdb keeps in-frame clones, though not all of them. The repertoire holds approximately 2.3 million clones, with just over 90% as singletons. Sequencing was performed on naive CD4+ T cells from PBMCs. As for subset: CD45RA+ positively selected. These receptors all come from a man aged 18 to 29 in good health. Some clones in this sample may be carry-over from other donors' samples.

The table lists this clone with a count of one. The chain recombines TRBV5-1 with TRBJ1-1; 8 bases fit TRBD1. The CDR3 covers 15 residues. From germline, CDR1 is SGHRS and CDR2 YFSETQ. The ends lost 2 bases at V and 4 bases at J; junction bases unmatched: 7. CDR3: CASSFLQGASTEAFF. DNA for the CDR3: TGCGCCAGCAGCTTCCTGCAGGGGGCGAGCACTGAAGCTTTCTTT.

This clone is a singleton in its sample. The chain combines TRBV5-4 with TRBJ2-3; 11 bases are a match to TRBD2. CDR3 length: 15 amino acids. Trimming cost V 4 bases and J 5 bases; bases outside gene matches: 6. Germline loops: CDR1 SGHNT, CDR2 YYREEE (reference sequence). The CDR3 protein is CASSTTSGSVDTQYF. As DNA, the CDR3 is TGTGCCAGCAGCACTACTAGCGGGAGTGTAGATACGCAGTATTTT.

V usage is TRBV7-2 and J usage is TRBJ2-7; 8 nucleotides align to TRBD2. The CDR3 runs to 11 residues. V was pared by 7 bases and J by 7 bases, with 3 bases of the junction left unmatched. Germline CDR1 SGHTA, CDR2 FQGNSA. The CDR3 protein is CASTGGGEQYF. CDR3 DNA sequence: TGTGCCAGCACCGGCGGGGGGGAGCAGTACTTC.

The chain employs TRBV28 and TRBJ1-1, with a possible D match to TRBD1 (6 bases). V dropped 7 bases and J dropped 0 bases, with 12 bases sitting between them. Germline CDR1 and CDR2: MDHEN and SYDVKM. The CDR3 spans 14 residues. The CDR3 DNA reads as TGTGCCAGCAAAGGGGGTAATATGAACACTGAAGCTTTCTTT. Protein product: CASKGGNMNTEAFF.

This clone was detected only once. The chain joins TRBV7-9 to TRBJ2-3; D may be TRBD1 or TRBD2 (5 bases each). CDR1 is SEHNR and CDR2 is FQNEAQ in the germline V gene (reference sequence). With 1 base removed from V and 2 bases from J, the gap between germline ends came to 13 bases. The CDR3 length is 16 residues. In DNA, the CDR3 is TGTGCCAGCAGCTTAGGACTGGGACCTCCCACAGATACGCAGTATTTT. It specifies CASSLGLGPPTDTQYF.

The chain employs TRBV7-3 and TRBJ2-7, with D unresolved. The CDR3 consists of 15 residues. Germline V CDR1 and CDR2: SGHTA, FQGTGA. V lost 2 bases, J lost 0 bases, and 11 bases lay in between. CDR3 protein: CASSLRAQVSYEQYF. For the CDR3, the DNA is TGTGCCAGCAGCTTACGGGCCCAAGTCTCCTACGAGCAGTACTTC.

V gene TRBV5-1 combines with J gene TRBJ2-3, with 7 nucleotides matching TRBD1. J gave up 5 bases and V 3 bases, and 3 bases lay outside the gene matches. Per the germline V gene, CDR1 is SGHRS and CDR2 is YFSETQ. The CDR3 spans 13 residues. This chain's CDR3 is CASSSTGEDTQYF. The CDR3 region has the DNA TGCGCCAGCAGCTCCACAGGGGAAGATACGCAGTATTTT.

The rearrangement joins TRBV6-1 to TRBJ2-1; no clear D gene. CDR1 and CDR2 from the germline V gene are MNHNS and SASEGT. Trimming removed 10 bases at V and 3 bases at J, with 10 bases between. CDR3 length equals 12 residues. The CDR3 sequence: CAIHEGYNEQFF. In DNA, the CDR3 is TGTGCCATTCATGAAGGCTACAATGAGCAGTTCTTC.

V usage is TRBV11-2 and J usage is TRBJ1-1; D is unclear. Per germline, CDR1 SGHAT and CDR2 FQNNGV. Trimming took off 5 bases at V and 0 bases at J, with 13 bases between the two ends. The CDR3 contains 15 residues. The CDR3 coding sequence is TGTGCCAGCAGCATAGTGGGCAGAATGAACACTGAAGCTTTCTTT. It specifies CASSIVGRMNTEAFF. Combining the CDR3 with reference TRBV11-2 and TRBJ1-1 gives the whole variable domain EAGVAQSPRYKIIEKRQSVAFWCNPISGHATLYWYQQILGQGPKLLIQFQNNGVVDDSQLPKDRFSAERLKGVDSTLKIQPAKLEDSAVYLCASSIVGRMNTEAFFGQGTRLTVV.

This clone was counted once. The chain has TRBV15 and TRBJ1-2; TRBD1 agrees at 7 bases. Germline V gene lookup returns CDR1 LNHNV and CDR2 YYDKDF (reference sequence). This CDR3 has 14 residues. The J segment lost 5 bases and the V segment lost 5 bases, leaving 8 bases of the junction unmatched. The CDR3: CATSATGNGYGYTF. The CDR3 coding sequence is TGTGCCACCAGCGCGACAGGGAATGGGTATGGCTACACCTTC.

On this clone: Within the sample, other DNA sequences also encode this same CDR3. The chain combines TRBV28 with TRBJ2-3; TRBD2 is a possible D gene (6 bases). Trimming removed 5 bases from V and 6 bases from J, with 6 bases in between. The CDR3 covers 11 residues. The germline gives CDR1 MDHEN, CDR2 SYDVKM. CDR3 loop: CASSGGDTQYF. The CDR3 DNA reads as TGTGCCAGCAGTGGGGGGGATACGCAGTATTTT. The entire variable domain, with the rest obtained from reference TRBV28 and TRBJ2-3, is as follows: DVKVTQSSRYLVKRTGEKVFLECVQDMDHENMFWYRQDPGLGLRLIYFSYDVKMKEKGDIPEGYSVSREKKERFSLILESASTNQTSMYLCASSGGDTQYFGPGTRLTVL.

A single count supports this clone. The chain links TRBV5-4 to TRBJ2-7, with 7 bases identical to TRBD1. From germline, CDR1 is SGHNT and CDR2 YYREEE (reference sequence). The CDR3 totals 14 residues. The ends lost 3 bases at V and 3 bases at J; junction bases unmatched: 6. This chain's CDR3 is CASSSGQTLYEQYF. The CDR3 DNA reads TGTGCCAGCAGCTCGGGACAGACCCTCTACGAGCAGTACTTC.

The V call is TRBV29-1, the J call TRBJ2-3; 8 nucleotides match TRBD2. CDR3 length: 13 residues. V was pared by 8 bases and J by 4 bases, with 8 bases of the junction left unmatched. Looked up from germline, CDR1 is SQVTM and CDR2 is ANQGSEA. The CDR3: CSHSGIGSDTQYF. Here the CDR3 DNA reads TGCAGCCATAGCGGGATCGGTTCAGATACGCAGTATTTT.

V and J are TRBV5-1 and TRBJ2-7, with D unresolved. The V gene's germline CDR1 is SGHRS and CDR2 YFSETQ. The CDR3 is 16 amino acids. The germline V and J ends were trimmed by 0 bases and 4 bases, with 17 bases remaining between them. CDR3 protein: CASSLAERQQKYEQYF. The DNA of the CDR3 is TGCGCCAGCAGCTTGGCAGAACGGCAGCAGAAATACGAGCAGTACTTC.